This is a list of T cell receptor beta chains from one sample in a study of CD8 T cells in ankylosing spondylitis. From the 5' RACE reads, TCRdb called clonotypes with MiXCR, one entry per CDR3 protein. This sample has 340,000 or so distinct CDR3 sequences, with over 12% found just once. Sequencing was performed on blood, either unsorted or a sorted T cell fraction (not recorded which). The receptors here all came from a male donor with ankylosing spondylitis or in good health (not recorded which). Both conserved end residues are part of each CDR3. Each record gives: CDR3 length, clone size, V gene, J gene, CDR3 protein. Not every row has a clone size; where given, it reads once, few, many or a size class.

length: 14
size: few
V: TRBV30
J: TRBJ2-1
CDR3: CAWSTDRGYNEQFF

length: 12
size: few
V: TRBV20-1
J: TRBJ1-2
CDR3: CSALAASYGYTF

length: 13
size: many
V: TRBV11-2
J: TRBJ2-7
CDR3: CASSLAQTYEQYF

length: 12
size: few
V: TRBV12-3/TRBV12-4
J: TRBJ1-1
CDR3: CVSRTVNTEAFF

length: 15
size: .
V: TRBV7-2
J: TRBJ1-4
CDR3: CASSSGLPSRGKLFF

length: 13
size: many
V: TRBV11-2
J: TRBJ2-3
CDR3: CASSLGSTAPGYF

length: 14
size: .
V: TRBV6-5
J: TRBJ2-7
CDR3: CASSYRGDSYEQYF

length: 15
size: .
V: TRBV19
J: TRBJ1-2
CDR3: CASSTSDRGSYGYTF

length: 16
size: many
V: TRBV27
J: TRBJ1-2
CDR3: CASSSGTGSAGYGYTF

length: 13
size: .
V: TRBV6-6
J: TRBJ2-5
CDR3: CASSPGQGGPQYF

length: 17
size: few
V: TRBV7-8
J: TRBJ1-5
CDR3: CASSSPAGQGLSQPQHF

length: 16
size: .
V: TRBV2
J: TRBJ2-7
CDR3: CASSEVLSGSSYEQYF

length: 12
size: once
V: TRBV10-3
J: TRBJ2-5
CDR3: CAIGEVGETQYF

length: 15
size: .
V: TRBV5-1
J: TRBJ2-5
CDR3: CASSLGGRAGETQYF

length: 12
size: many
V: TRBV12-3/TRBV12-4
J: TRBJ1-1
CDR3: CASAYLNTEAFF

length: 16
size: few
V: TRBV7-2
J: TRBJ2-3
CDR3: CASSPSRPYSTDTQYF

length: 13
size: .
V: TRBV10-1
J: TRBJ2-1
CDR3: CASSAGGRDEQFF

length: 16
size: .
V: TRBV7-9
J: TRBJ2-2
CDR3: CASSRGTGSNTGELFF

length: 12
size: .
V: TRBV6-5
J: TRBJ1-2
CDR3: CASSYSTGGYTF

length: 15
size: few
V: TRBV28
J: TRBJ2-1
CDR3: CASFGAGGAYNEQFF

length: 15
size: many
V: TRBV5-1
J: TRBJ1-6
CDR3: CASSLADTRVSPLHF

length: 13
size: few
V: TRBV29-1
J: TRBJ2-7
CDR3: CSVGLGSAYEQYF

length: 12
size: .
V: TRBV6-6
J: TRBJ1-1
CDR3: CASSPRTGGTFF

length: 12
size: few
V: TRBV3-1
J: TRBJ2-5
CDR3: CASREGLETQYF

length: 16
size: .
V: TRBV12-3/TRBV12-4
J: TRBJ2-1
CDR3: CASSQSPGLADNEQFF

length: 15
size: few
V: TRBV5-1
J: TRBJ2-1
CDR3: CASSLSSGSYNEQFF

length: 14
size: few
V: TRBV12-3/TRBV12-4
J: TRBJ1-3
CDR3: CASGRSGSGNTIYF

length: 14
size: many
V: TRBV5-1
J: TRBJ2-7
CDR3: CASTQDSGSYEQYF

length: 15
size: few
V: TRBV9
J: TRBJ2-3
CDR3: CASSVMPGEGNTQYF

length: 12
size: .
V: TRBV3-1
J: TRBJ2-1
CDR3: CASIPGLARQFF

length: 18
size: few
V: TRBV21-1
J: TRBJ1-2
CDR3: CASSKGIRDETRISCYTF

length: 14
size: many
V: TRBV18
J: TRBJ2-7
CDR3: CASSPPRPGYEQYF

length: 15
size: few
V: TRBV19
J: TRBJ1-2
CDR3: CASSMDRGQSYGYTF

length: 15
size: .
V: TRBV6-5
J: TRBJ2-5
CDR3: CASSYWDRVRETQYF

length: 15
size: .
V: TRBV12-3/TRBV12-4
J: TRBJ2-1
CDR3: CASSLGLGPYNEQFF

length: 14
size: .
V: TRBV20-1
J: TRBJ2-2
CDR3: CSAREGGGAGELFF

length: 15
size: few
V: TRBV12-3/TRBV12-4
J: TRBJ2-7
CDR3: CASSFALAGVYEQYF

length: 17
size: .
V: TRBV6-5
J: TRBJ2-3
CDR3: CASSYSGNRGGRDTQYF

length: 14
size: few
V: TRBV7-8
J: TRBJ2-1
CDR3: CASSTSGNYNEQFF

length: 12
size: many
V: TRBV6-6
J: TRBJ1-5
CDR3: CASRGNGQPQHF

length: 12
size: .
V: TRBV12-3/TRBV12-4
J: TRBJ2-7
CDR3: CASSLALRVQYF

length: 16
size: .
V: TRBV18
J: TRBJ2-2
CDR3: CASSSTGTVNTGELFF